This T cell receptor (beta chain) is from a study of T cells in Graves' hyperthyroidism and ophthalmopathy. The study's findings and limits: In the analysis, a 13 V-J model separated ophthalmopathy from stable hyperthyroidism. Most thyroid-expanded clonotypes above 0.001 were also found in blood.

The V end lost 7 bases, the J end lost 5 bases, and 15 bases lay between the germline ends. The CDR3 length is 14 residues. Amplification of TCR beta CDR3 regions was performed using RNA transcripts as template. Initially, a first-round RT-PCR of the TCR CDR3 employed the HTBI primer set. TCRdb fed the multiplex PCR reads into MiXCR, producing one record per CDR3 protein. The sample consists of more than 550,000 distinct CDR3 sequences, around 15% of them appearing once. With regard to this clonotype: Its antigen is unidentified.

V and J are TRBV12-3 or TRBV12-4 and TRBJ2-1; D is unresolved. This sequence was found in a man over 45 with Graves' hyperthyroidism. Material: blood. The CDR3 bases are TGTGCCAGCACCCCCTGGACCGGTGACAATGAGCAGTTCTTC. It yields the protein CASTPWTGDNEQFF.